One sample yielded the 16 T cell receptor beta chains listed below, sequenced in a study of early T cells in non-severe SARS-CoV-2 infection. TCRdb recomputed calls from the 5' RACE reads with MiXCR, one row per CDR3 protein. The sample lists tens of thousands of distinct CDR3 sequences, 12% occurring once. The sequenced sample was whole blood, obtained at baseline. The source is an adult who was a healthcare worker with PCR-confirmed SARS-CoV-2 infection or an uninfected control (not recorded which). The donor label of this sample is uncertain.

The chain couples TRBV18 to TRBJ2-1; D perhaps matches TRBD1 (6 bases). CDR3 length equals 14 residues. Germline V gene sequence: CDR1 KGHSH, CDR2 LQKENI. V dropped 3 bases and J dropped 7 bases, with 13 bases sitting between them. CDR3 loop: CASSPAGVWNEQFF. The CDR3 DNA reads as TGTGCCAGCTCACCGGCAGGGGTCTGGAATGAGCAGTTCTTC.

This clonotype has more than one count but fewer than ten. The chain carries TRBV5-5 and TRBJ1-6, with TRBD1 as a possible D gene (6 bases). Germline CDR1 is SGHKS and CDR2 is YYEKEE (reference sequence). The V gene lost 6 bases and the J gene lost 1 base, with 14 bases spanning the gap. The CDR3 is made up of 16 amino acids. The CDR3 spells CASKRGGESYNSPLHF. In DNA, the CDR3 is TGTGCCAGCAAACGAGGGGGAGAATCCTATAATTCACCCCTCCACTTT.

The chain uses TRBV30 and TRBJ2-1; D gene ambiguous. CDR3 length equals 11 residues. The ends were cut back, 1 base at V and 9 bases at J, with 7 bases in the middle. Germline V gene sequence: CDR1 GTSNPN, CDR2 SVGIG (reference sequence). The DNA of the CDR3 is TGTGCCTGGAGTGCGTACGGTGAGCAGTTCTTC. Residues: CAWSAYGEQFF.

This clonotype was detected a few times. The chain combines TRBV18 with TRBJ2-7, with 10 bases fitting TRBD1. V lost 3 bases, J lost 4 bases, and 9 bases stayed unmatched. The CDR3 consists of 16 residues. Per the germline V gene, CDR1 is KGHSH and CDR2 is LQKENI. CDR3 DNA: TGTGCCAGCTCACCGACAGGGGGCCTAGGGGAATACGAGCAGTACGTC. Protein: CASSPTGGLGEYEQYV.

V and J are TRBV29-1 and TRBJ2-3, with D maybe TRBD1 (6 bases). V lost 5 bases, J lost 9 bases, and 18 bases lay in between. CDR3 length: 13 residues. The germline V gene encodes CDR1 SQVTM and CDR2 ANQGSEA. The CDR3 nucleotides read TGCAGCGTTTCGAAGTCAGCCCAGGGGACGCAGTATTTT. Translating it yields CSVSKSAQGTQYF.

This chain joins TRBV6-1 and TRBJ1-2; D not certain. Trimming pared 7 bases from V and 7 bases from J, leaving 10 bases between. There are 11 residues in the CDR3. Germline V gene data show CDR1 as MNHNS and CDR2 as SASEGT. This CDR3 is CASKRGFGYTF. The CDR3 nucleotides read TGTGCCAGCAAAAGAGGGTTTGGCTACACCTTC.

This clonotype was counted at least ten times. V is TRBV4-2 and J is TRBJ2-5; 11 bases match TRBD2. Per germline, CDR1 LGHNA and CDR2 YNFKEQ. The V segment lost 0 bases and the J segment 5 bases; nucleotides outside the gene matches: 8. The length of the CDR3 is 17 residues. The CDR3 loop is CASSQDPMTSGAETQYF. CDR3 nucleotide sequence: TGTGCCAGCAGCCAAGATCCCATGACTAGCGGGGCGGAGACCCAGTACTTC.

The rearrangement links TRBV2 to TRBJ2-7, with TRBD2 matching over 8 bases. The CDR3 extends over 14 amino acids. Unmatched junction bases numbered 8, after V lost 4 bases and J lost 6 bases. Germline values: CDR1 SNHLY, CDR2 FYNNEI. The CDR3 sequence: CASSVMSGGREQYV. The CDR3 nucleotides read TGTGCCAGCAGTGTCATGTCGGGGGGGCGCGAGCAGTACGTC.

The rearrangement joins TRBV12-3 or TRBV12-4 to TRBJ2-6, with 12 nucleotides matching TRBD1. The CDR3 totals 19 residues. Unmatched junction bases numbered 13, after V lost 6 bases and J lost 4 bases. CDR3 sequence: CASRPAPGQGAEGANVLTF. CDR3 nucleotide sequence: TGTGCCAGCAGGCCTGCTCCGGGACAGGGGGCAGAAGGGGCCAACGTCCTGACTTTC.

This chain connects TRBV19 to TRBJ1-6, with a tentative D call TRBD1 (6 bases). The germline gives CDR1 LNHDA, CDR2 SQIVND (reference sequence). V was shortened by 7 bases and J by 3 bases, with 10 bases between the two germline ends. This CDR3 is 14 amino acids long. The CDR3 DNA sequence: TGTGCCAGTACAGTGACAGGCTATAATTCACCCCTCCACTTT. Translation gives CASTVTGYNSPLHF.

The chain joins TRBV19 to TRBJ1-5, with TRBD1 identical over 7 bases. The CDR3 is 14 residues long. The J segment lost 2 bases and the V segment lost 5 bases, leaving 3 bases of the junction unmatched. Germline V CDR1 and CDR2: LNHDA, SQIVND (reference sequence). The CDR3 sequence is CASSWDSRNQPQHF. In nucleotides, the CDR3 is TGTGCCAGTAGTTGGGACAGCCGCAATCAGCCCCAGCATTTT.

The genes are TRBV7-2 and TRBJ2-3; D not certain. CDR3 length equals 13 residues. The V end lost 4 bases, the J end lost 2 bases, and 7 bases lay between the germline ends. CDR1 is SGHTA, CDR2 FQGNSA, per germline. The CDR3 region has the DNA TGTGCCAGCAGCTCTTCGTTCACAGATACGCAGTATTTT. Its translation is CASSSSFTDTQYF.

Here the CDR3 DNA reads TGTGCCAGCAGCTTACTAGCGGGCCAGCGCACAGATACGCAGTATTTT. Residues: CASSLLAGQRTDTQYF. The V call is TRBV7-2, the J call TRBJ2-3; TRBD2 matches at 8 bases. The CDR3 runs to 16 residues. Looked up from germline, CDR1 is SGHTA and CDR2 is FQGNSA. With V trimmed by 2 bases and J by 1 base, 5 bases remained unmatched.

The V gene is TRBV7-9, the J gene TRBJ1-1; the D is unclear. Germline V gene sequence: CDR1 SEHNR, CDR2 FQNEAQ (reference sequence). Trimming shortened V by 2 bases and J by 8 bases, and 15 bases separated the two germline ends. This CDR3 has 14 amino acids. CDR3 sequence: CASSLMTYLGEAFF. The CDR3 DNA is TGTGCCAGCAGCTTAATGACGTACCTGGGGGAAGCTTTCTTT. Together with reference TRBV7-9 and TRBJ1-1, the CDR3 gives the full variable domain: DTGVSQNPRHKITKRGQNVTFRCDPISEHNRLYWYRQTLGQGPEFLTYFQNEAQLEKSRLLSDRFSAERPKGSFSTLEIQRTEQGDSAMYLCASSLMTYLGEAFFGQGTRLTVV.

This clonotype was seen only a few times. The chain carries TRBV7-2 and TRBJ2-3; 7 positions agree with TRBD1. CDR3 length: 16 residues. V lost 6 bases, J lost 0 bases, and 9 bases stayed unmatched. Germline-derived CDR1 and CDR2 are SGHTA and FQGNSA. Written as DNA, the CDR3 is TGTGCCAGCAGAAAAGAGGGACAGCTTAGCACAGATACGCAGTATTTT. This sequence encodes CASRKEGQLSTDTQYF. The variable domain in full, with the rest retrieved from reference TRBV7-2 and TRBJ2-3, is GAGVSQSPSNKVTEKGKDVELRCDPISGHTALYWYRQSLGQGLEFLIYFQGNSAPDKSGLPSDRFSAERTGGSVSTLTIQRTQQEDSAVYLCASRKEGQLSTDTQYFGPGTRLTVL.

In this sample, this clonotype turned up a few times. For the CDR3, the DNA is TGTGCCAGCAGCTTAGGGCCCCGGGGCACAGATACGCAGTATTTT. This sequence encodes CASSLGPRGTDTQYF. The chain couples TRBV5-5 to TRBJ2-3, with D uncertain. V was trimmed by 2 bases and J by 1 base, leaving 11 bases between them. The CDR3 spans 15 residues. The V gene's germline CDR1 is SGHKS and CDR2 YYEKEE (reference sequence).